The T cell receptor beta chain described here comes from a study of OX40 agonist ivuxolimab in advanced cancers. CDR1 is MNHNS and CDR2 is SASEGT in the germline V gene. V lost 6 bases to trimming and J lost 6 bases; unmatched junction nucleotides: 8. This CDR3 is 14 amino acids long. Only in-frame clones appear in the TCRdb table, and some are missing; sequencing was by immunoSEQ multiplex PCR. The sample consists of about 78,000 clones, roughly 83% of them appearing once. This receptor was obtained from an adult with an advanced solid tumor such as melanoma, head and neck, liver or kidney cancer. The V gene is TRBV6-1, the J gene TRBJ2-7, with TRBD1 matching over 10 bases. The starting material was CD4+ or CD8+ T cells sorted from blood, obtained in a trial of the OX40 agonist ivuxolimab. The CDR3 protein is CASSAGTGEVEQYF. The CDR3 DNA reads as TGTGCCAGCAGCGCCGGGACAGGGGAGGTCGAGCAGTACTTC.